These 3 T cell receptor beta chains share one sample of origin, sequenced in a study of cytomegalovirus exposure and HLA in healthy donors. The primer mix had 60 Vbeta and 13 Jbeta primers. Sequencing was performed with immunoSEQ multiplex PCR; in TCRdb, only in-frame clones are kept and a portion is missing. Seen in this sample are under 200,000 clones; the ten most common clones hold 2% to 2.5%. Material: PBMCs. The source is a young man in good health and CMV-seronegative.

Points on this clone: The sample carries other DNA sequences with the same CDR3. The CDR3 bases are TGCGCCAGCAGCTTACAGTACAATGAGCAGTTCTTC. Encoded protein: CASSLQYNEQFF. The chain couples TRBV5-1 to TRBJ2-1, with unresolved D. V lost 2 bases to trimming and J lost 4 bases, with 4 bases between them. Germline V gene lookup returns CDR1 SGHRS and CDR2 YFSETQ. CDR3 length: 12 amino acids.

A word on this clone: An end of the junction differs from the germline gene, which may be a read error. In the same sample, other DNA sequences code for this CDR3. The V call is TRBV2, the J call TRBJ1-5, with 7 bases matching TRBD1. From germline, CDR1 is SNHLY and CDR2 FYNNEI. CDR3 length: 15 amino acids. CDR3 DNA: TGTGCCAGCAGCTCACAGGGGAATAGCAACCAGCCCCAGCATTTT. Translating gives CASSSQGNSNQPQHF.

The rearrangement links TRBV5-1 to TRBJ2-5; 10 bases line up with TRBD2. TRBJ2-7 explains the end of the DNA better; the J call may be wrong. Germline V gene sequence: CDR1 SGHRS, CDR2 YFSETQ. The CDR3 has 15 residues. CDR3 region: CASREGLAASYEQYF. The DNA of the CDR3 is TGCGCCAGCAGGGAAGGACTAGCGGCCTCCTACGAGCAGTACTTC.